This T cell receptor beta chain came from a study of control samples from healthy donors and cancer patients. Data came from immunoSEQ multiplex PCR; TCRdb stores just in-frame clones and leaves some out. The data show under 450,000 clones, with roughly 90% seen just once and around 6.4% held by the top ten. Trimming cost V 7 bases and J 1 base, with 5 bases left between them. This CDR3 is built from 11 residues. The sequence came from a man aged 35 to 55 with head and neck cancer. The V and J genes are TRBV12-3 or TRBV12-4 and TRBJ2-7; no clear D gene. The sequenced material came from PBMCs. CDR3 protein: CASTDSYEQYF. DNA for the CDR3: TGTGCCAGCACCGATTCCTACGAGCAGTACTTC.